This TCR beta chain comes out of a study of T cell repertoires in cytomegalovirus infection. Overall study: HLA-C-restricted CMV epitopes, recently identified, and well-studied HLA-B-restricted ones were used by the study.

V lost 1 base, J lost 5 bases, and 6 bases lay in between. The CDR3 contains 12 residues. In germline, CDR1 is SGHRS, CDR2 YFSETQ. Via MiXCR, TCRdb re-called the reads, giving one row per CDR3 protein. Of about 220,000 distinct CDR3 sequences listed, around 40% are singletons. Regarding this clonotype: As yet, its antigen is unknown.

The receptor comes from a human donor in good health (CMV status not recorded). Some clones in this sample may be carry-over from other donors' samples. This chain uses TRBV5-1 with TRBJ1-1, with D unresolved. The source was CD8+ T cells from cultured PBMCs, collected from culture after CMV antigen stimulation. The CDR3, as DNA: TGCGCCAGCAGCTTGAGTGCTACTGAAGCTTTCTTT. Its protein is CASSLSATEAFF. The whole variable domain, remainder taken from reference TRBV5-1 and TRBJ1-1, is KAGVTQTPRYLIKTRGQQVTLSCSPISGHRSVSWYQQTPGQGLQFLFEYFSETQRNKGNFPGRFSGRQFSNSRSEMNVSTLELGDSALYLCASSLSATEAFFGQGTRLTVV.